Included here is one TCR beta chain sequence, with context. The donors, aged about 6 to 90, were healthy Caucasians from Russia. Every sample yielded at least 6.5 million isolated PBMCs. This entry belongs to a study of blood T cells in healthy people across ages. This CDR3 has 16 residues. V was shortened by 3 bases and J by 5 bases, with 19 bases between the two germline ends. CDR1 and CDR2 (germline): KGHSH, LQKENI. Alongside a J-beta primer mix, a sample-barcoded 5' primer served in a second PCR lasting roughly 6 to 11 cycles. MiXCR was run by TCRdb on the 5' RACE reads, yielding one entry per CDR3 protein. Of more than 900,000 distinct CDR3 sequences in the sample, 25% to 30% were seen once. This same sample was also part of a study on T cells of mothers and their children. That source reports: Reads recorded for TCR beta CDR3 numbered over 8.5 million per mother and some 2.7 million per child.

This chain uses TRBV18 with TRBJ1-1; weak D call: TRBD1 (5 bases). The source material was blood. This TCR was recovered from a woman aged 40 to 50 in good health. DNA for the CDR3: TGTGCCAGCTCACCTGCATGGTTGCGGGGGGGAACTGAAGCTTTCTTT. The encoded protein is CASSPAWLRGGTEAFF.